Below, 17 T cell receptor beta chains from the same sample are listed, as sequenced in a study of T cell repertoires in cytomegalovirus infection. Their cognate antigens are unknown. TCRdb ran MiXCR on the reads and lists one entry per CDR3 protein. The sample records about a million distinct CDR3 sequences, around 30% being singletons. The source material was cultured CD8+ T cells from PBMCs, sampled from culture after CMV antigen stimulation. These receptors all stem from a human donor in good health (CMV status not recorded). Some clones in this sample may be carry-over from other donors' samples.

CDR3 nucleotides: TGTGCCAGCAGTGAATTCCTAGCGGGGCTCGCAGATACGCAGTATTTT. Its protein is CASSEFLAGLADTQYF. The V and J genes are TRBV2 and TRBJ2-3; 9 bases match TRBD2. The length of the CDR3 is 16 residues. V was pared by 2 bases and J by 4 bases, with 7 bases of the junction left unmatched. The germline V gene has CDR1 SNHLY and CDR2 FYNNEI.

This clonotype occurred many times. The chain has TRBV7-9 and TRBJ1-1; D uncertain. Germline CDR1 and CDR2: SEHNR and FQNEAQ (reference sequence). This CDR3 spans 14 amino acids. V lost 1 base, J lost 1 base, and 7 bases lay in between. The DNA of the CDR3 is TGTGCCAGCAGCTTAGAACCAGAGAACACTGAAGCTTTCTTT. This translates into CASSLEPENTEAFF.

The rearrangement joins TRBV6-5 to TRBJ2-1, with TRBD2 matching 8 bases. V shed 0 bases and J 7 bases; nucleotides not matched to a gene: 5. The CDR3 totals 15 residues. Germline-derived CDR1 and CDR2 are MNHEY and SVGAGI. CDR3 loop: CASSYSKRGLNEQFF. CDR3 nucleotide sequence: TGTGCCAGCAGTTACTCTAAGCGGGGGTTAAATGAGCAGTTCTTC.

J is TRBJ1-1 and V is TRBV24-1; D may be TRBD1 (5 bases). The CDR3 sequence is 14 residues long. V was pared by 5 bases and J by 2 bases, with 11 bases between. CDR1 and CDR2 (germline): KGHDR, SFDVKD. DNA for the CDR3: TGTGCCACCAGTGGTTGGGGCCAAAACACTGAAGCTTTCTTT. This gives the protein CATSGWGQNTEAFF.

This clonotype was counted only a few times. The chain couples TRBV5-4 to TRBJ2-1; D gene unclear. The V end was cut by 3 bases, the J end by 9 bases, with 7 bases between. Per the germline V gene, CDR1 is SGHNT and CDR2 is YYREEE (reference sequence). The CDR3 length is 11 residues. The CDR3 nucleotides are TGTGCCAGCAGCTCCCCGGCTGAGCAGTTCTTC. It translates to CASSSPAEQFF. Using reference TRBV5-4 and TRBJ2-1 for the parts outside the CDR3, the full variable domain is ETGVTQSPTHLIKTRGQQVTLRCSSQSGHNTVSWYQQALGQGPQFIFQYYREEENGRGNFPPRFSGLQFPNYSSELNVNALELDDSALYLCASSSPAEQFFGPGTRLTVL.

The V gene is TRBV12-3 or TRBV12-4, the J gene TRBJ1-2; TRBD1 aligns across 9 bases. CDR3 length: 13 amino acids. V lost 10 bases, J lost 7 bases, and 10 bases stayed unmatched. The CDR3 DNA is TGTGCCACAGAGAGCGGGACAGGGATTGGCTACACCTTC. Translating gives CATESGTGIGYTF.

The chain is built from TRBV27 and TRBJ2-6; D is possibly TRBD1 (5 bases). Trimming left V 3 bases short and J 2 bases short, with 11 bases between. CDR1 and CDR2 from the germline V gene are MNHEY and SMNVEV (reference sequence). CDR3 length: 16 amino acids. The CDR3 DNA follows: TGTGCCAGCAGTTTTGGGCAGGGTACTGGGGCCAACGTCCTGACTTTC. Translation: CASSFGQGTGANVLTF.

This clonotype was observed a handful of times. The chain has TRBV7-3 and TRBJ2-7; TRBD1 matches 7 bases. Germline CDR1 reads SGHTA; CDR2 reads FQGTGA. This CDR3 contains 14 residues. J was trimmed by 0 bases and V by 3 bases; bases with no gene match: 2. The chain's CDR3 is CASSFTGASYEQYV. Written as DNA, the CDR3 is TGTGCCAGCAGCTTTACAGGGGCCTCCTACGAGCAGTACGTC.

V usage is TRBV11-2 and J usage is TRBJ2-1; no clear D. Trimming left V 3 bases short and J 7 bases short, with 10 bases between. The CDR3 spans 13 residues. The V gene's germline CDR1 is SGHAT and CDR2 FQNNGV. In DNA form, the CDR3 reads TGTGCCAGCAGCTTGACCCCTACAAATGAGCAGTTCTTC. Translation: CASSLTPTNEQFF.

This clonotype was picked up a small number of times. This chain links TRBV6-6 with TRBJ2-1, with 11 bases fitting TRBD2. After removal of 0 bases from V and 14 bases from J, the junction contained 6 bases not matched to a gene. This CDR3 has 14 amino acids. Per the germline V gene, CDR1 is MNHNY and CDR2 is SVGAGI (reference sequence). In nucleotides, the CDR3 is TGTGCCAGCAGTTACTCGCTAGCGGGGGGCTTTGAGTTCTTC. The encoded protein is CASSYSLAGGFEFF.

The chain combines TRBV2 with TRBJ1-6, with D hard to call. Germline values: CDR1 SNHLY, CDR2 FYNNEI. Between the trimmed V and J ends, which lost 10 bases and 0 bases, there was a span of 10 bases. The CDR3 contains 14 residues. The CDR3 loop is CATTRSSYNSPLHF. CDR3 DNA: TGTGCCACTACCAGAAGCTCCTATAATTCACCCCTCCACTTT.

This clonotype has just a few counts. The CDR3 DNA is TGTGCCAGCAGCTTAGTTTTCGAGACTCAAATGAACATTCAGTACTTC. It encodes CASSLVFETQMNIQYF. The rearrangement links TRBV7-2 to TRBJ2-4; D call uncertain. Germline CDR1 reads SGHTA; CDR2 reads FQGNSA. V was clipped by 1 base and J by 7 bases, with 17 bases between them. The CDR3 runs 16 residues.

The chain combines TRBV12-3 or TRBV12-4 with TRBJ1-1; D not certain. Trimming cost V 5 bases and J 1 base, with 14 bases left between them. The CDR3 extends over 15 amino acids. The CDR3 DNA reads as TGTGCCAGCAGTGGGAATCGGGAAGAGAACACTGAAGCTTTCTTT. This sequence encodes CASSGNREENTEAFF.

This rearrangement joins TRBV20-1 to TRBJ1-2, with TRBD1 as a possible D gene (5 bases). The CDR3 is made up of 13 amino acids. V was pared by 5 bases and J by 3 bases, with 13 bases between. CDR1 DFQATT and CDR2 SNEGSKA come from the germline V gene (reference sequence). CDR3 nucleotide sequence: TGCAGTGCTGGACGAGGGGAGGACTATGGCTACACCTTC. Protein product: CSAGRGEDYGYTF.

This clonotype was picked up a small number of times. The chain has TRBV7-9 and TRBJ1-4; D is uncertain. This CDR3 is built from 15 residues. Trimming removed 2 bases from V and 5 bases from J, with 12 bases in between. From germline, CDR1 is SEHNR and CDR2 FQNEAQ (reference sequence). The CDR3 region is CASSLSIQQNEKLFF. The CDR3 DNA reads TGTGCCAGCAGCTTAAGTATCCAGCAAAATGAAAAACTGTTTTTT.

This clonotype was recorded a few times. The V and J genes are TRBV12-3 or TRBV12-4 and TRBJ2-3; 8 bases match TRBD2. The CDR3 loop spans 19 amino acids. Losses at the gene ends were 3 bases for V and 2 bases for J; bases not matched to a gene: 16. The CDR3 sequence: CASSFGQDLSGDYTDTQYF. In DNA form, the CDR3 reads TGTGCCAGCAGTTTCGGGCAGGACCTTAGCGGGGACTACACAGATACGCAGTATTTT.

The V call is TRBV27, the J call TRBJ2-5; tentatively, D is TRBD2 (6 bases). Deletions cut 3 bases from V and 5 bases from J, with 16 bases between. CDR1 is MNHEY, CDR2 SMNVEV, per germline (reference sequence). The CDR3 is 15 residues long. The CDR3 DNA sequence: TGTGCCAGCAGTTTCGTCGGGGTTCGGGAGGAGACCCAGTACTTC. Protein: CASSFVGVREETQYF.